This T cell receptor beta chain was recorded in a study of cytomegalovirus exposure and HLA in healthy donors. Trimming took 10 bases from V and 3 from J, leaving 12 bases between them. This CDR3 region has 12 residues. Germline values: CDR1 MNHEY, CDR2 SMNVEV (reference sequence). Amplification used 60 Vbeta primers and 13 Jbeta primers. TCRdb's table, derived via immunoSEQ multiplex PCR, lists solely in-frame clones and lacks some. The sample includes 210,000 or so clones, 83% of them seen just once. The chain has TRBV27 and TRBJ1-1; D uncertain. The sequenced material came from PBMCs. The sequence was obtained from a girl aged 10 to 17 in good health and CMV-seronegative. The CDR3 sequence is CATSGLDTEAFF. CDR3 nucleotides: TGTGCCACCTCGGGTTTGGACACTGAAGCTTTCTTT.